This TCR beta chain was found in a study of CD8+ T cells in alopecia areata. Findings and caveats of the study: Among the cells sequenced in scalp samples are also the resident alphabeta T cells of normal skin. It was lesional scalp, especially alopecia totalis/universalis, that showed higher clonality than normal scalp.

This CDR3 region has 14 residues. CDR1 and CDR2 (germline): SGHRS, YFSETQ. The V gene lost 2 bases and the J gene lost 9 bases, with 12 bases spanning the gap. RNA extraction was followed by reverse transcription into cDNA, which acted as the sequencing template. Only in-frame clones appear in the TCRdb table, and some are missing; sequencing was by immunoSEQ multiplex PCR. Counted here are about 180,000 clones, approximately 56% occurring once; the ten biggest clones make up under 15%. On this clone: What it recognizes is unknown.

The receptor comes from a human donor with alopecia areata. Sequenced here: CD4+ T cells sorted from blood, sampled at week 0. The rearrangement uses TRBV5-1 and TRBJ1-6, with D unresolved. Here the CDR3 DNA reads TGCGCCAGCAGCTTACAGAGTCTTGGTTCACCCCTCCACTTT. Its translation is CASSLQSLGSPLHF.